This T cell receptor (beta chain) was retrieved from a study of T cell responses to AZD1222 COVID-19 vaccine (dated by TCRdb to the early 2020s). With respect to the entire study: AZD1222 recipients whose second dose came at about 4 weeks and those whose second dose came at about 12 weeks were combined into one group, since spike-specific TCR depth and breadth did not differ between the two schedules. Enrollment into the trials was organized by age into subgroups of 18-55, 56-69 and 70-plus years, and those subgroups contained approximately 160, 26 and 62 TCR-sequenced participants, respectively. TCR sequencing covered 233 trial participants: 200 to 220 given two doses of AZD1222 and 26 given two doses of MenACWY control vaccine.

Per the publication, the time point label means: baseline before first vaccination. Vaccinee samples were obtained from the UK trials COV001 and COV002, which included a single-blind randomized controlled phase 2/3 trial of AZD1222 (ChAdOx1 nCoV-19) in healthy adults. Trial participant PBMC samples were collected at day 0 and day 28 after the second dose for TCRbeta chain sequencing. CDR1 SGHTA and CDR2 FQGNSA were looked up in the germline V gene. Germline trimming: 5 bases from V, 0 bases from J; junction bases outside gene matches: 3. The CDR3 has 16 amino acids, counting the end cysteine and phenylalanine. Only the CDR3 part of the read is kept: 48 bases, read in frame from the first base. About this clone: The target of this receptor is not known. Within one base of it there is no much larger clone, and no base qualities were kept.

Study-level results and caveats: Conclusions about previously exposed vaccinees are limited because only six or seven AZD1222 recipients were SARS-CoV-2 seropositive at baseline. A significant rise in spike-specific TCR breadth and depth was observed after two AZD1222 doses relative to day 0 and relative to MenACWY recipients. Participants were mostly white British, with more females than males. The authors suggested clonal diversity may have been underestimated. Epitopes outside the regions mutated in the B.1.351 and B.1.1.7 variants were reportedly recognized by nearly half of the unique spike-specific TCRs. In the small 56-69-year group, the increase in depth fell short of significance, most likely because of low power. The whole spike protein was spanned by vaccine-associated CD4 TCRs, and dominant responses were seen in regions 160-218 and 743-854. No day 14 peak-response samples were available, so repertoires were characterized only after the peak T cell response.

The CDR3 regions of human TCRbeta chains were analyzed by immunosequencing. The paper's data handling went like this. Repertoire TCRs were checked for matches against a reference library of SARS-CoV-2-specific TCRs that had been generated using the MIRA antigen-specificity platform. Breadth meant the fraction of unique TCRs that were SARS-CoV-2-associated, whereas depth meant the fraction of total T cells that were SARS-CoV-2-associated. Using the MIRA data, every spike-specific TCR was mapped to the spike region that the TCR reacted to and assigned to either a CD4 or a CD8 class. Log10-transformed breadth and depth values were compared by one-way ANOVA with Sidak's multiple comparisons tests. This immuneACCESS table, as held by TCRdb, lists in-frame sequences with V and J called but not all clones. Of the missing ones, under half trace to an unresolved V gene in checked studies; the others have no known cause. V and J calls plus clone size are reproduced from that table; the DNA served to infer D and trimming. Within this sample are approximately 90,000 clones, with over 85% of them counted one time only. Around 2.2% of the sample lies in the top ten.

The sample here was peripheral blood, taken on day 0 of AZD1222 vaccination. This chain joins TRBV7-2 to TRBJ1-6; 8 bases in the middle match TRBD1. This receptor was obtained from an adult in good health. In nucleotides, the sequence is TGTGCCAGCAGCCAGGACAGGGTCTCCTATAATTCACCCCTCCACTTT. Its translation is CASSQDRVSYNSPLHF.